Listed below are T cell receptor beta chains from one sample, sequenced in a study of blood T cell repertoires in COVID-19. Only in-frame clones appear in the TCRdb table, and some are missing; sequencing was by immunoSEQ multiplex PCR. Among roughly 300,000 clones listed, about 89% were seen once. Sequencing was performed on peripheral blood. The receptors derive from a young man who had recovered from COVID-19. Each CDR3 is given with its conserved first and last residue. D genes are given only for firm matches.

- | 13 | TRBJ1-1 | TRBV18 | CASSPSLAPLAFF
- | 14 | TRBJ2-7 | TRBV27 | CASSLWAGDHEQYF
TRBD1 | 14 | TRBJ2-7 | TRBV27 | CASSFGTGGYEQYF
- | 13 | TRBJ1-5 | TRBV19 | CASNGRSDQPQHF
TRBD1 | 17 | TRBJ1-6 | TRBV4-3 | CASSQDRQGYYNSPLHF
TRBD1 | 16 | TRBJ2-7 | TRBV28 | CASSITGTESSYEQYF
TRBD1 | 15 | TRBJ2-1 | TRBV5-1 | CASSLWTGGYNEQFF
- | 15 | TRBJ1-2 | TRBV3-1/TRBV3-2 | CASSQAIDSLYGYTF
- | 13 | TRBJ1-1 | TRBV25-1 | CASSDRGNTEAFF
TRBD2 | 16 | TRBJ2-5 | TRBV6-7 | CASPLPTSGGGETQYF
TRBD1 | 15 | TRBJ1-1 | TRBV9 | CASSPLDRLNTEAFF
- | 14 | TRBJ1-1 | TRBV3-1/TRBV3-2 | CASSQDQSNTEAFF
TRBD2 | 19 | TRBJ2-3 | TRBV27 | CASSYGVPGLAGGTDTQYF
TRBD1 | 14 | TRBJ1-1 | TRBV19 | CASSITGGDTEAFF
- | 13 | TRBJ2-5 | TRBV6-5 | CASSYGAGTAQYF
- | 13 | TRBJ2-5 | TRBV4-1 | CASSQEARETQYF
TRBD1 | 15 | TRBJ1-1 | TRBV10-1 | CASSEAGTGRGEAFF
- | 14 | TRBJ2-1 | TRBV7-8 | CASSFRTDRNEQFF
TRBD2 | 15 | TRBJ2-3 | TRBV6-5 | CASRLAGGRGDTQYF
- | 14 | TRBJ2-7 | TRBV7-9 | CASSLLTGDYEQYF
- | 16 | TRBJ1-1 | TRBV5-6 | CASSLALTTGNTEAFF
- | 13 | TRBJ1-1 | TRBV6-5 | CASSYTGNTEAFF
- | 13 | TRBJ2-1 | TRBV27 | CASATTGYNEQFF
TRBD1 | 13 | TRBJ2-7 | TRBV5-1 | CASSLADRVEQYF
TRBD1 | 16 | TRBJ1-2 | TRBV15 | CATSRSGTGLRYGYTF
TRBD1 | 15 | TRBJ1-6 | TRBV3-1/TRBV3-2 | CASSPRQGLWSPLHF
- | 12 | TRBJ2-1 | TRBV4-2 | CASSHEDLEQFF
TRBD1 | 14 | TRBJ2-7 | TRBV23-1 | CASTLRTGRYEQYF
TRBD1 | 19 | TRBJ1-5 | TRBV6-2/TRBV6-3 | CASSYLLGGQEYSNQPQHF
TRBD2 | 15 | TRBJ2-2 | TRBV7-3 | CASSLTGRARGELFF
TRBD2 | 15 | TRBJ2-2 | TRBV11-1 | CASSSQRELPGELFF
TRBD2 | 15 | TRBJ2-7 | TRBV7-2 | CASSGGGTLPYEQYF
TRBD1 | 14 | TRBJ2-7 | TRBV11-3 | CASSPGTASYEQYF
- | 13 | TRBJ1-2 | TRBV27 | CASSLSGLYGYTF
- | 13 | TRBJ2-7 | TRBV4-1 | CASSQTPGGEQYF
- | 16 | TRBJ2-7 | TRBV6-5 | CASSFKTHGQHYEQYF
- | 13 | TRBJ1-1 | TRBV11-2 | CASSLDLRREAFF
- | 16 | TRBJ1-6 | TRBV5-1 | CASSLEGGTDNSPLHF
- | 14 | TRBJ2-3 | TRBV6-5 | CASSRQDSTDTQYF
- | 12 | TRBJ1-1 | TRBV30 | CALRRSVNEAFF
TRBD2 | 16 | TRBJ2-3 | TRBV11-3 | CASSLSLAGSTDTQYF
- | 15 | TRBJ1-2 | TRBV3-1/TRBV3-2 | CASSQTPTGDYGYTF